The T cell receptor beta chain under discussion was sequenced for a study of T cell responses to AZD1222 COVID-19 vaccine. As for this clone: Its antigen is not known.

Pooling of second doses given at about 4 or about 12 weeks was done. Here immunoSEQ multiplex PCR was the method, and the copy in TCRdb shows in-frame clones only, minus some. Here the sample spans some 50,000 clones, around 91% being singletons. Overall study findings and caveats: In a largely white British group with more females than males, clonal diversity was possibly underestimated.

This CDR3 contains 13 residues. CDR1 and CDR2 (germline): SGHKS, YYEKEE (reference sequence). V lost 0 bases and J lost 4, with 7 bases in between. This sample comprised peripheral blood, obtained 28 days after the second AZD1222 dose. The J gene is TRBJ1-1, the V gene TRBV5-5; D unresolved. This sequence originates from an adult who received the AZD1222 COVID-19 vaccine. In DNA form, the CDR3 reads TGTGCCAGCAGCTTGGGTGCCCCCACTGAAGCTTTCTTT. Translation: CASSLGAPTEAFF.